Given below is one T cell receptor (beta chain) in context. Germline loops: CDR1 SNHLY, CDR2 FYNNEI. The CDR3 length is 15 residues. V shed 8 bases and J shed 0 bases, with 15 bases lying between them. This sample was taken from a study of blood T cell repertoires in COVID-19. About the research overall: COVID-19 samples, acute and convalescent, were from the United States, Italy and Spain. Nucleic acid was either cDNA or gDNA, and it came from T cells, B-cell-depleted T cells, or PBMCs.

As handled by the study authors: By means of reference gene primer amplification, nucleated cell counts were estimated. Sequenced by immunoSEQ multiplex PCR; TCRdb stores in-frame clones only, minus some. V and J calls plus clone size are reproduced from that table; the DNA served to infer D and trimming. In the table there are about 180,000 clones, roughly 88% of which are singletons. The clonotype comes from a human donor with active or convalescent COVID-19. The donor label of this sample is uncertain. The sequencing sample was made of peripheral blood. The V call is TRBV2, the J call TRBJ2-3, with D possibly TRBD2 on 6 matching bases. This chain's CDR3 is CASLLEGLSTDTQYF. CDR3 coding DNA: TGTGCCAGCTTGTTGGAGGGGCTTAGCACAGATACGCAGTATTTT. The whole variable domain, remainder taken from reference TRBV2 and TRBJ2-3, is EPEVTQTPSHQVTQMGQEVILRCVPISNHLYFYWYRQILGQKVEFLVSFYNNEISEKSEIFDDQFSVERPDGSNFTLKIRSTKLEDSAMYFCASLLEGLSTDTQYFGPGTRLTVL.